This T cell receptor (beta chain) was sequenced during a study of cytomegalovirus exposure and HLA in healthy donors. Use of 60 Vbeta and 13 Jbeta primers characterized the PCR. Sequencing used immunoSEQ multiplex PCR; TCRdb keeps in-frame clones, though not all of them. Here the sample spans about 160,000 clones, about 79% being singletons. V lost 0 bases to trimming and J lost 7 bases, with 22 bases between them. CDR3 size: 17 residues. Germline lookup yields CDR1 GTSNPN and CDR2 SVGIG (reference sequence). The chain couples TRBV30 to TRBJ2-4; D perhaps matches TRBD2 (5 bases). Sequencing was carried out using PBMCs. The sequence was collected from a female donor in good health and CMV-seronegative. The DNA for the CDR3 is TGTGCCTGGAGTGTATCCGGGATCTTTAGGCTCGGGAACATTCAGTACTTC. This encodes CAWSVSGIFRLGNIQYF. The variable domain in full, with the rest retrieved from reference TRBV30 and TRBJ2-4, is SQTIHQWPATLVQPVGSPLSLECTVEGTSNPNLYWYRQAAGRGLQLLFYSVGIGQISSEVPQNLSASRPQDRQFILSSKKLLLSDSGFYLCAWSVSGIFRLGNIQYFGAGTRLSVL.